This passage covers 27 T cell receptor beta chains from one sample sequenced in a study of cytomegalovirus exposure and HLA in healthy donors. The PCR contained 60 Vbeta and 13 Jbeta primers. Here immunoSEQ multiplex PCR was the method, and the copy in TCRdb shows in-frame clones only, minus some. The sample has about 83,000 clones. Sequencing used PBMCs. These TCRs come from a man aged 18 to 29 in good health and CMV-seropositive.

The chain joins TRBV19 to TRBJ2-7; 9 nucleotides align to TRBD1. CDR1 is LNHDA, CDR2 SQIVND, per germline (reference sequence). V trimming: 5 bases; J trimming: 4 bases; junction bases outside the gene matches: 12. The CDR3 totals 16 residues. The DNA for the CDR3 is TGTGCCAGTAGTCCAGGCCCGGGACAGGGTCGGTACGAGCAGTACTTC. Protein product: CASSPGPGQGRYEQYF.

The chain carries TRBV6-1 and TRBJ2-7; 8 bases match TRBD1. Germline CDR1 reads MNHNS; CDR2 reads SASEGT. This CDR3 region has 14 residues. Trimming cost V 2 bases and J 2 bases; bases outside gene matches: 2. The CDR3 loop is CASSETGQAYEQYF. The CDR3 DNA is TGTGCCAGCAGTGAAACGGGACAGGCCTACGAGCAGTACTTC.

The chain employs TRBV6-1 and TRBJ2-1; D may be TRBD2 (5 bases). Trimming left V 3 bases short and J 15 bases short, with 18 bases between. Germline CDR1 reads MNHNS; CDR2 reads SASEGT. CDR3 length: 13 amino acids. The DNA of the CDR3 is TGTGCCAGCAGTGAGAGTTATGACGGGAAGGGGTTCTTC. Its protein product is CASSESYDGKGFF.

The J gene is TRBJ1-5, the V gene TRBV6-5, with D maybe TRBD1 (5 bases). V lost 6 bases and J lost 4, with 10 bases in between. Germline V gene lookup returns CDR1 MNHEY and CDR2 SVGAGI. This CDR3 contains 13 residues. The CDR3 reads CASSWGVNQPQHF. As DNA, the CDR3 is TGTGCCAGCAGCTGGGGGGTGAATCAGCCCCAGCATTTT.

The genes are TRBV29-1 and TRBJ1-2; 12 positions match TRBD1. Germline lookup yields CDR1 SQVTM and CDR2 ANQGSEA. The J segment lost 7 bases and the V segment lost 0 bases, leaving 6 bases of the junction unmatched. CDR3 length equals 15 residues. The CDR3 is CSVEESGTGGFGYTF. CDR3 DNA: TGCAGCGTTGAAGAGTCCGGGACAGGGGGCTTTGGCTACACCTTC.

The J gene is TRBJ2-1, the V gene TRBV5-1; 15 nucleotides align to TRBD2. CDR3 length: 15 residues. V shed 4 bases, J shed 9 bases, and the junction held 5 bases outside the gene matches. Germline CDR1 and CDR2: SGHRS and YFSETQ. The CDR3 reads CASSQGLAGGGEQFF. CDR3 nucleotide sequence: TGCGCCAGCAGCCAGGGACTAGCGGGGGGTGGTGAGCAGTTCTTC.

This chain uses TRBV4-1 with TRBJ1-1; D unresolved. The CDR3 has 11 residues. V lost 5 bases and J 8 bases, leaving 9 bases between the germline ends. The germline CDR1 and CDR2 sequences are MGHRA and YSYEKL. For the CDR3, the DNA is TGCGCCAGCAGCAACAGTATGGAAGCTTTCTTT. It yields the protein CASSNSMEAFF.

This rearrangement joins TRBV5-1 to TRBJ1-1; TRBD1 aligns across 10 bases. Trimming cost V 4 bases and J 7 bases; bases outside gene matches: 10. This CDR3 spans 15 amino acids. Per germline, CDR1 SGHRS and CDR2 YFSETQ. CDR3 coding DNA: TGCGCCAGCAGCCCCAGGGGACAGGGGCTGAATGAAGCTTTCTTT. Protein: CASSPRGQGLNEAFF.

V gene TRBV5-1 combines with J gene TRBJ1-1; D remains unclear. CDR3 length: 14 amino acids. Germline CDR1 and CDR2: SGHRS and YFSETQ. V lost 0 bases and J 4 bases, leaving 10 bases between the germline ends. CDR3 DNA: TGCGCCAGCAGCTTGGCCGACTCGGGCACTGAAGCTTTCTTT. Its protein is CASSLADSGTEAFF.

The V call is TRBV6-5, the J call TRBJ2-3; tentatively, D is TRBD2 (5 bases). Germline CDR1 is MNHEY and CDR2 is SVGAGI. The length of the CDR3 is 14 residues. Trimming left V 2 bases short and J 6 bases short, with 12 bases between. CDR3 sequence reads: CASSYRGLTDTQYF. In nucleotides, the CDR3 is TGTGCCAGCAGTTACAGAGGGCTCACGGATACGCAGTATTTT.

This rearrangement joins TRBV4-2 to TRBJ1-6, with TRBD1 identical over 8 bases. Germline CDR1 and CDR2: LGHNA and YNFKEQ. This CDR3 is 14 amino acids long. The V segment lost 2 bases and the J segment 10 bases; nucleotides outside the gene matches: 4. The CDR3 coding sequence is TGTGCCAGCAGCCAAAGACAGGGGTTCTCACCCCTCCACTTT. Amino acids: CASSQRQGFSPLHF.

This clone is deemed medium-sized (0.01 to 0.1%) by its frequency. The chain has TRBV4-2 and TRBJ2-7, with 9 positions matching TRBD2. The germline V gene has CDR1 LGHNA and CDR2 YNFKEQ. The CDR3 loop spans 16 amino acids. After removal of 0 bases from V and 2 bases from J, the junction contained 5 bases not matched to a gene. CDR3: CASSQEPSGDTYEQYF. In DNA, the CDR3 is TGTGCCAGCAGCCAAGAACCTAGCGGGGATACCTACGAGCAGTACTTC.

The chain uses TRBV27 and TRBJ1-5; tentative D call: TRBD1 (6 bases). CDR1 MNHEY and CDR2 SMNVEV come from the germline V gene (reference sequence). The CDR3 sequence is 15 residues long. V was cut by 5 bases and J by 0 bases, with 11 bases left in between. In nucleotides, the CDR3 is TGTGCCAGCAGTCACAGGGTAATTAGCAATCAGCCCCAGCATTTT. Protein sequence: CASSHRVISNQPQHF.

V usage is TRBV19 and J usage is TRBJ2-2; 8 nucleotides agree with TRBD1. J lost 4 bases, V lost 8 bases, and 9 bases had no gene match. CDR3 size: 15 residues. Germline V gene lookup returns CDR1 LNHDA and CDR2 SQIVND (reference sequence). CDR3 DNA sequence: TGTGCCAGTGCGGAATGGACAGGGAGCACCGGGGAGCTGTTTTTT. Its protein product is CASAEWTGSTGELFF.

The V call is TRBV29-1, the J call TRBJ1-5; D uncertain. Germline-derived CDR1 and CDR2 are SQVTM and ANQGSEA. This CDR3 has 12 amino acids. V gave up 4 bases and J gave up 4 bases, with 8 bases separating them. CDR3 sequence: CSVGQRNQPQHF. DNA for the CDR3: TGCAGCGTTGGGCAGCGAAATCAGCCCCAGCATTTT.

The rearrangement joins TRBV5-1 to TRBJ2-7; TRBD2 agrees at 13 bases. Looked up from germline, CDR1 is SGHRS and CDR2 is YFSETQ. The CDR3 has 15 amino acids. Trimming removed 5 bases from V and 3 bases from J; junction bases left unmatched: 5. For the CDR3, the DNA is TGCGCCAGCAGACAACTAGCGGGAGGGGACTACGAGCAGTACTTC. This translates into CASRQLAGGDYEQYF.

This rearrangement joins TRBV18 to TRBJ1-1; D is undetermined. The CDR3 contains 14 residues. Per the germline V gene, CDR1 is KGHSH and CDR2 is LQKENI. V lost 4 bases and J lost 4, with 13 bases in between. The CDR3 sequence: CASSQEPEGTEAFF. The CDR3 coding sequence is TGTGCCAGCTCACAAGAGCCGGAGGGCACTGAAGCTTTCTTT.

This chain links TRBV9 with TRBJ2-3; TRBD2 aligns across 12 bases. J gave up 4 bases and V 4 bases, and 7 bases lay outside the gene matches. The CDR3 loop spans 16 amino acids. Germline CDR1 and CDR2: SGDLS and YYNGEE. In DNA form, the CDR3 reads TGTGCCAGCAGCATCGCTAGCGGGAGGGCCCCAGATACGCAGTATTTT. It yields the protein CASSIASGRAPDTQYF.

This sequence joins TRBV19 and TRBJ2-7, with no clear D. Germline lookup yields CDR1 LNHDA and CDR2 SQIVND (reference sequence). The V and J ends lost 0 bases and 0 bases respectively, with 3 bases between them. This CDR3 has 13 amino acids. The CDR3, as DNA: TGTGCCAGTAGTATAGATTACTCCTACGAGCAGTACTTC. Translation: CASSIDYSYEQYF.

The CDR3, as DNA: TGTGCCAGCAGTTACGAGCTGATGAACACTGAAGCTTTCTTT. Encoded protein: CASSYELMNTEAFF. The chain links TRBV6-5 to TRBJ1-1; D is uncertain. V was shortened by 2 bases and J by 0 bases, with 7 bases between the two germline ends. This CDR3 has 14 amino acids. Germline V lookup: CDR1 MNHEY, CDR2 SVGAGI.

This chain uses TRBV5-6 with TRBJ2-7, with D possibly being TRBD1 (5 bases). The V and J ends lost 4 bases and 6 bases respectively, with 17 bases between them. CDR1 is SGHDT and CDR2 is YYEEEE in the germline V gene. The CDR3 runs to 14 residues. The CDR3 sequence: CASSLAGNFGEQYF. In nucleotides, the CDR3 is TGTGCCAGCAGCCTGGCAGGGAATTTCGGCGAGCAGTACTTC.

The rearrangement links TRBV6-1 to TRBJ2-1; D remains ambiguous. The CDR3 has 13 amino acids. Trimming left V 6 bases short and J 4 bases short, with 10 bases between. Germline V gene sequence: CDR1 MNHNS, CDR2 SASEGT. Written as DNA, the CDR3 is TGTGCCAGCAGGCTGACACAGTACAATGAGCAGTTCTTC. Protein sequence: CASRLTQYNEQFF.

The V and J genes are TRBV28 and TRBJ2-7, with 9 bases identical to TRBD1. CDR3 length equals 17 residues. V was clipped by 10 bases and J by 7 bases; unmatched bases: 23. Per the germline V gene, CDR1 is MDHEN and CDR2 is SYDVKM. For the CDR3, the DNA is TGTGCCACCTCTTTCGGGACAGGGATGATCCCCCTCACGGAGCAGTACTTC. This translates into CATSFGTGMIPLTEQYF. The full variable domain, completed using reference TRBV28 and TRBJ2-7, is DVKVTQSSRYLVKRTGEKVFLECVQDMDHENMFWYRQDPGLGLRLIYFSYDVKMKEKGDIPEGYSVSREKKERFSLILESASTNQTSMYLCATSFGTGMIPLTEQYFGPGTRLTVT.

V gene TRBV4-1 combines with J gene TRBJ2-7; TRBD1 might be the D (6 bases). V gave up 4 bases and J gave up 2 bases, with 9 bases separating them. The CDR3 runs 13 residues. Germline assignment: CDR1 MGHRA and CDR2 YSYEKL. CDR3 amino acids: CASSPGTPYEQYF. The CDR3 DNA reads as TGCGCCAGCAGCCCAGGGACACCCTACGAGCAGTACTTC.

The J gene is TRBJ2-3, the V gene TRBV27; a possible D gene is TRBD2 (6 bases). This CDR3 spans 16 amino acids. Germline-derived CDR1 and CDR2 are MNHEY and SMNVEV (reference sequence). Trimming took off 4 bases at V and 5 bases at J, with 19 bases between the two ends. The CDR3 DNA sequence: TGTGCCAGCAGTTCCGGACTGGGGATGGAGGGAGATACGCAGTATTTT. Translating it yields CASSSGLGMEGDTQYF.

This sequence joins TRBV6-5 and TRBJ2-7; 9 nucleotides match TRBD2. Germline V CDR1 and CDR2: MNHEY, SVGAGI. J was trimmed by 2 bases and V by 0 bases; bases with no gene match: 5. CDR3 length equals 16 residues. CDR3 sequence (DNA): TGTGCCAGCAGTTACTCGAGTGCGGGAGGGACCTACGAGCAGTACTTC. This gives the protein CASSYSSAGGTYEQYF.

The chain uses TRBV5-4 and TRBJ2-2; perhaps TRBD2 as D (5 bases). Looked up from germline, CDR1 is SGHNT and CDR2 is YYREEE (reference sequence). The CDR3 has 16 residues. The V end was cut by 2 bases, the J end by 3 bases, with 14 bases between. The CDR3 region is CASSFRTLVDTGELFF. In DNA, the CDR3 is TGTGCCAGCAGCTTTCGGACTCTGGTGGACACCGGGGAGCTGTTTTTT.